This T cell receptor beta chain emerged from a study of shared clonotypes between healthy human individuals. This CDR3 comprises 14 residues. V lost 2 bases and J 1 base, leaving 9 bases between the germline ends. The germline V gene has CDR1 SGHTA and CDR2 FQGNSA. The table came from immunoSEQ multiplex PCR; TCRdb's copy has only in-frame clones and leaves some out. The sample has about a million clones, over 60% seen once. This clone was observed many times. Additional DNA sequences in this sample encode the identical CDR3. This clonotype was obtained from a man aged 18 to 30 in good health. Sample: memory CD4+ T cells sorted from blood. Subset given: CD45RA-negative fraction. The rearrangement uses TRBV7-2 and TRBJ2-7; D tentatively reads TRBD1 or TRBD2 (5 bases each). CDR3 coding DNA: TGTGCCAGCAGCTTAACGGGGCCATCCTACGAGCAGTACTTC. Protein sequence: CASSLTGPSYEQYF.